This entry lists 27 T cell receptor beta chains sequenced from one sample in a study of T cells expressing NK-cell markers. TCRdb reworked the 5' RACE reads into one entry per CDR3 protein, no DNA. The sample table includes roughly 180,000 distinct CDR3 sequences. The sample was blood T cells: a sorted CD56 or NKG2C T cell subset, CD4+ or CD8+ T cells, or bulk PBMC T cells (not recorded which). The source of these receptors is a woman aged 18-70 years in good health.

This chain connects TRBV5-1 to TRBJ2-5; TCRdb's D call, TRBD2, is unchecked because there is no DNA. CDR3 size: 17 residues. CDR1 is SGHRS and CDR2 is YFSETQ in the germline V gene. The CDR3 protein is CASSPYLGSAVRETQYF. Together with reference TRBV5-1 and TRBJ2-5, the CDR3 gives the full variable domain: KAGVTQTPRYLIKTRGQQVTLSCSPISGHRSVSWYQQTPGQGLQFLFEYFSETQRNKGNFPGRFSGRQFSNSRSEMNVSTLELGDSALYLCASSPYLGSAVRETQYFGPGTRLLVL.

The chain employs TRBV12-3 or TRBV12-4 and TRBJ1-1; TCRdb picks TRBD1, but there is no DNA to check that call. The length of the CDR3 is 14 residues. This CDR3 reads CASSPGHQSTEAFF.

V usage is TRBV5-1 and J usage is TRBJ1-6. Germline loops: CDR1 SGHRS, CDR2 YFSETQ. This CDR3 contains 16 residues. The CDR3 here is CASSLEPYSYNSPLHF.

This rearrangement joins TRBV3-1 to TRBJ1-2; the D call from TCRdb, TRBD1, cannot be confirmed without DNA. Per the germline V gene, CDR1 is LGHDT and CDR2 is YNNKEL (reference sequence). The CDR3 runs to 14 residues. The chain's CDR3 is CASSQGTGFYGYTF.

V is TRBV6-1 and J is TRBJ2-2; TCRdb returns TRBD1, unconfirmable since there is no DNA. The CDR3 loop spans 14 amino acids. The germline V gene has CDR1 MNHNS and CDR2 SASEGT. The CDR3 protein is CASSGPSGGGELFF.

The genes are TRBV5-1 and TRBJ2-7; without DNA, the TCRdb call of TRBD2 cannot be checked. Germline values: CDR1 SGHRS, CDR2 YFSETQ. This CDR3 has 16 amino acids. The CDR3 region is CASSSVGTSGNYEQYF.

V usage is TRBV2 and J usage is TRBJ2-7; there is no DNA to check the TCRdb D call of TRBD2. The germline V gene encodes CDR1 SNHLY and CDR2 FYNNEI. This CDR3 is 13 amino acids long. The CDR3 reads CASKELAKHEQYF.

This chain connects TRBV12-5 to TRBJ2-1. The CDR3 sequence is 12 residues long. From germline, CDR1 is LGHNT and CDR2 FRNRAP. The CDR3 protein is CASGLVSGGQFF.

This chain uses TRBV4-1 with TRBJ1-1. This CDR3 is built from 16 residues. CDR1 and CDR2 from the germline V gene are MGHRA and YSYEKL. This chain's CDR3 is CASSQTFREGNTEAFF.

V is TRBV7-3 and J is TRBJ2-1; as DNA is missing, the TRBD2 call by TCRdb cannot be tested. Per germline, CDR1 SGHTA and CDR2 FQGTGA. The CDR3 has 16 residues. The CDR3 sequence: CASSPQGLAGYNEQFF.

This CDR3 is CASSQDSRGGPILTDTQYF. V usage is TRBV4-2 and J usage is TRBJ2-3; TCRdb indicates TRBD2, and absent DNA this call remains unverified. CDR3 length equals 19 residues. Germline CDR1 and CDR2: LGHNA and YNFKEQ.

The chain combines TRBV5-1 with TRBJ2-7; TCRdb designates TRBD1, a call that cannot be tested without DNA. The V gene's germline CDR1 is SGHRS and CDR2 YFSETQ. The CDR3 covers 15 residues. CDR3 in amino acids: CASSSGGTGGYEQYF. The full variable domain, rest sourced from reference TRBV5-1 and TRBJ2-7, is KAGVTQTPRYLIKTRGQQVTLSCSPISGHRSVSWYQQTPGQGLQFLFEYFSETQRNKGNFPGRFSGRQFSNSRSEMNVSTLELGDSALYLCASSSGGTGGYEQYFGPGTRLTVT.

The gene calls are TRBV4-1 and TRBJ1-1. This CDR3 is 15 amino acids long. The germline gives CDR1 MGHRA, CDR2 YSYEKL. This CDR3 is CASSKSGRMNTEAFF.

The CDR3 loop is CATSRDRGLAGRSSYNEQFF. The chain carries TRBV15 and TRBJ2-1; TCRdb calls TRBD2, which cannot be checked without DNA. This CDR3 is 20 amino acids long. Germline CDR1 and CDR2: LNHNV and YYDKDF (reference sequence).

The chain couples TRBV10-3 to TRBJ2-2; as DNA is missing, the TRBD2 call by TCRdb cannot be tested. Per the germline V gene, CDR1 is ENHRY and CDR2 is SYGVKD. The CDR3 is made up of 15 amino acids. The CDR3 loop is CAAGLAGANTGELFF.

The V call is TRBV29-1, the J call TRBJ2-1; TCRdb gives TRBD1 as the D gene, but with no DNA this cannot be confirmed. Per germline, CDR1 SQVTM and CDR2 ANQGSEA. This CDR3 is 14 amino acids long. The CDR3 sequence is CSVERQGFYNEQFF.

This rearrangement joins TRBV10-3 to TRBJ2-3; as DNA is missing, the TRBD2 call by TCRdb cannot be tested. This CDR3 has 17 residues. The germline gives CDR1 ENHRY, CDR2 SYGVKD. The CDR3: CAISEGHLAGSTDTQYF.

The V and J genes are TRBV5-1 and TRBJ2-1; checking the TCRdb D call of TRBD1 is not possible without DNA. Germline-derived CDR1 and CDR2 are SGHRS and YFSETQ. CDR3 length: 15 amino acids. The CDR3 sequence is CASSLGSGPHNEQFF.

CDR3 protein: CASSLGTAGETDTQYF. The chain recombines TRBV7-9 with TRBJ2-3; TCRdb picks TRBD1, but there is no DNA to check that call. CDR1 is SEHNR and CDR2 is FQNEAQ in the germline V gene (reference sequence). The CDR3 totals 16 residues.

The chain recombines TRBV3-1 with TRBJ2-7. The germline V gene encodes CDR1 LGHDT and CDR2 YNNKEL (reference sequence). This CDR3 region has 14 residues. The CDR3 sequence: CASSLTQGPYEQYF.

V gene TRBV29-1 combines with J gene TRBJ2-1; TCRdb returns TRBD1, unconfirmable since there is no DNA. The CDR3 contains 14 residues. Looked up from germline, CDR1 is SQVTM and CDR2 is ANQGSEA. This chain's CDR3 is CSVERGITYNEQFF.

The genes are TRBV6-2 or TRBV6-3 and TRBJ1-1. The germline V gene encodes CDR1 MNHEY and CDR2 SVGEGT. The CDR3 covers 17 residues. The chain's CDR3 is CASSPRFAGGMNTEAFF.

The CDR3 loop reads CASSLPPTYEQYF. This chain connects TRBV7-9 to TRBJ2-7; the D call from TCRdb, TRBD1, cannot be confirmed without DNA. Germline CDR1 is SEHNR and CDR2 is FQNEAQ (reference sequence). The CDR3 consists of 13 residues.

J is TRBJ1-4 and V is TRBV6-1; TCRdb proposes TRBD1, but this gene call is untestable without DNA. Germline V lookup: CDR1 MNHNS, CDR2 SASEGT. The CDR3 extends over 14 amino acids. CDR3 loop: CASTLWDHNEKLFF.

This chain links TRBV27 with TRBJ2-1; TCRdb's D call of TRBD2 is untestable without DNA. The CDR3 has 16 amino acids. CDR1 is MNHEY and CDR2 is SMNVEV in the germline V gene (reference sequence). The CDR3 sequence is CASSRSGISSYNEQFF.

CDR3 protein: CASSVGGTGGNTIYF. J is TRBJ1-3 and V is TRBV9. CDR1 is SGDLS, CDR2 YYNGEE, per germline. The CDR3 consists of 15 residues. Based on the CDR3 plus reference TRBV9 and TRBJ1-3, the full variable domain is DSGVTQTPKHLITATGQRVTLRCSPRSGDLSVYWYQQSLDQGLQFLIQYYNGEERAKGNILERFSAQQFPDLHSELNLSSLELGDSALYFCASSVGGTGGNTIYFGEGSWLTVV.

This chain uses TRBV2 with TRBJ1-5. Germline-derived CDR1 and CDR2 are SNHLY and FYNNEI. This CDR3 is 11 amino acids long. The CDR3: CASSEVGPQHF.